This T cell receptor (beta chain) appears in the sequencing data of a study of OX40 agonist ivuxolimab in advanced cancers. Overall study context: Patients were dosed intravenously with ivuxolimab at 0.01 to 10 mg/kg every 2 weeks. Allowance was made for prior anti-PD-1, anti-PD-L1 or anti-CTLA-4 therapy, and approximately 41% had some. Hepatocellular carcinoma, melanoma, renal cell or head and neck cancer was diagnosed in the dose-escalation patients.

Findings and limits, study-wide: On average, CD8+ T cells had more expanded clones than CD4+.

V was trimmed by 6 bases and J by 3 bases, leaving 15 bases between them. Looked up from germline, CDR1 is MNHEY and CDR2 is SVGAGI. The CDR3 spans 15 residues. Worth noting for this clone: Its antigen is undetermined.

The table came from immunoSEQ multiplex PCR; TCRdb's copy has only in-frame clones and leaves some out. The sample lists about 58,000 clones; 75% to 90% were seen once. The material was CD4+ or CD8+ T cells sorted from blood, obtained in a trial of the OX40 agonist ivuxolimab. The origin of this receptor is an adult with an advanced solid tumor such as melanoma, head and neck, liver or kidney cancer. This chain connects TRBV6-5 to TRBJ2-1; D tentatively fits TRBD1 or TRBD2 (5 bases each). As DNA, the CDR3 is TGTGCCAGCAGGAGGGACGCAGGGATCTACAATGAGCAGTTCTTC. This gives the protein CASRRDAGIYNEQFF.